This TCR beta chain was recovered during a study of cytomegalovirus exposure and HLA in healthy donors. General study points: Most subjects' HLA-A and HLA-B alleles were reportedly predicted from TCR beta sequences. Some public TCRs appeared in many individuals, while most sequences were rare. Later work associated approximately 17,000 TCR beta sequences with HLA alleles at 0.05 false discovery rate.

Worth noting for this clone: Its antigen is not identified.

The CDR3 is made up of 15 amino acids. Germline values: CDR1 LNHDA, CDR2 SQIVND (reference sequence). J gave up 5 bases and V 4 bases, and 7 bases lay outside the gene matches. PCR amplification relied on 60 Vbeta primers (plus 13 Jbeta primers). Produced via immunoSEQ multiplex PCR; TCRdb's table is partial and in-frame only. This sample has 200,000 to 250,000 clones, with 65% to 80% found just once. The TCR sequence derives from a girl aged 2 to 9 in good health and CMV-seronegative. Sequencing used PBMCs. The V and J genes are TRBV19 and TRBJ1-5, with 8 nucleotides matching TRBD1. The CDR3 is CASSTWDRYDQPQHF. CDR3 nucleotides: TGTGCCAGTAGTACCTGGGACAGGTATGATCAGCCCCAGCATTTT.